A selection of T cell receptor beta chains follows, all from one sample in a study of T cell responses to AZD1222 COVID-19 vaccine. Libraries were prepared by immunoSEQ multiplex PCR; TCRdb keeps only in-frame clonotypes and omits some of them. This sample has over 130,000 clones, with 94% found just once. Sequencing was performed on peripheral blood, taken on day 0 of AZD1222 vaccination. The receptors originated from an adult in good health. Each CDR3 is given with its conserved first and last residue. The D gene is left open where the match is weak. Clone size is shown for a subset of rows, as once, few, many or a class of expanded clone.

V: TRBV5-1; size: .; J: TRBJ1-1; D: .; DNA: TGCGCCAGCAGCTTGGGCACAGGCCACACTGAAGCTTTCTTT; CDR3: CASSLGTGHTEAFF
V: TRBV28; size: .; J: TRBJ2-3; D: .; DNA: TGTGCCAGCAGCCCGACAGGGAGGGCGCAGTATACGCAGTATTTT; CDR3: CASSPTGRAQYTQYF
V: TRBV2; size: .; J: TRBJ2-4; D: .; DNA: TGTGCCAGCCAGGCGTTAGCCAAAAACATTCAGTACTTC; CDR3: CASQALAKNIQYF
V: TRBV9; size: .; J: TRBJ2-6; D: .; DNA: TGTGCCAGCAGCGTAGAAGCCGGGGCCAACGTCCTGACTTTC; CDR3: CASSVEAGANVLTF
V: TRBV7-9; size: once; J: TRBJ2-1; D: TRBD2; DNA: TGTGCCAGCAGCTTAAACGGACTAGCGGGGGACAATGAGCAGTTCTTC; CDR3: CASSLNGLAGDNEQFF
V: TRBV15; size: .; J: TRBJ1-4; D: TRBD1; DNA: TGTGCCACCAGCAGAGTAGGGCGGGACAGTCTTGCAACTAATGAAAAACTGTTTTTT; CDR3: CATSRVGRDSLATNEKLFF
V: TRBV10-3; size: .; J: TRBJ2-1; D: TRBD2; DNA: TGTGCCATCAGTACGACTAGCGGGAGTCCCAATGAGCAGTTCTTC; CDR3: CAISTTSGSPNEQFF
V: TRBV19; size: .; J: TRBJ1-5; D: .; DNA: TGTGCCAGTAGTAATAATAATCAGCCCCAGCATTTT; CDR3: CASSNNNQPQHF
V: TRBV29-1; size: .; J: TRBJ1-3; D: .; DNA: TGCAGCGCCAGGGCGGACATGACCATATATTTT; CDR3: CSARADMTIYF
V: TRBV9; size: .; J: TRBJ2-3; D: TRBD1; DNA: TGTGCCAGCAGCGTCGGCCAGCCAGGGGGAGATACGCAGTATTTT; CDR3: CASSVGQPGGDTQYF
V: TRBV11-2; size: .; J: TRBJ1-4; D: .; DNA: TGTGCCAGCAGTCCGACTTGGGGAACAAATGAAAAACTGTTTTTT; CDR3: CASSPTWGTNEKLFF
V: TRBV28; size: .; J: TRBJ1-5; D: .; DNA: TGTGCCAGCAACTCCTTGGGACAGCCCCAGCATTTT; CDR3: CASNSLGQPQHF
V: TRBV28; size: .; J: TRBJ1-1; D: TRBD1; DNA: TGTGCCAGCAGTTTAGTAGGGGGCTTCACTGAAGCTTTCTTT; CDR3: CASSLVGGFTEAFF